Below, 8 T cell receptor beta chains from the same sample are listed, as sequenced in a study of regulatory T cells in long-lasting Graves disease. Time point noted: newly diagnosed GD, antithyroid drugs for less than 3 months. There was RNA extracted from PBMCs, and the TCR library was made from it. Arm-PCR of CDR3 regions and iRepertoire HTBI primers were used to build TCR beta libraries. TCRdb fed the multiplex PCR reads into MiXCR, producing one record per CDR3 protein. The repertoire holds about 560,000 distinct CDR3 sequences, with about 16% as singletons. This same sample was also part of a study on T cells in Graves' hyperthyroidism and ophthalmopathy.

This specimen was peripheral blood mononuclear cells (PBMCs), taken at new diagnosis, from a patient treated with antithyroid drugs. Receptors originate from a man aged 18-30 years with Graves disease.

This clonotype was counted at least ten times. The chain uses TRBV15 and TRBJ1-3; D unresolved. CDR3 length: 15 residues. Trimming shortened V by 0 bases and J by 0 bases, and 6 bases separated the two germline ends. CDR1 and CDR2 (germline): LNHNV, YYDKDF (reference sequence). The CDR3 protein is CATSREGGSGNTIYF. The CDR3 DNA is TGTGCCACCAGCAGAGAGGGAGGCTCTGGAAACACCATATATTTT.

The chain links TRBV29-1 to TRBJ2-4; D remains ambiguous. From germline, CDR1 is SQVTM and CDR2 ANQGSEA. The CDR3 loop spans 11 amino acids. V was trimmed by 7 bases and J by 7 bases, leaving 11 bases between them. The CDR3 spells CSARDSNIQYF. The CDR3 nucleotides read TGCAGCGCAAGGGATTCGAACATTCAGTACTTC.

This clonotype was detected many times. The V gene is TRBV12-3 or TRBV12-4, the J gene TRBJ2-3; D unclear. The CDR3 loop spans 12 amino acids. The V and J ends lost 5 bases and 2 bases respectively, with 5 bases between them. DNA of the CDR3: TGTGCCAGCAGTGGTGTCACAGATACGCAGTATTTT. This sequence encodes CASSGVTDTQYF.

This clonotype was seen more than once but under ten times. The J gene is TRBJ2-5, the V gene TRBV6-1; 10 nucleotides line up with TRBD2. From germline, CDR1 is MNHNS and CDR2 SASEGT. V gave up 6 bases and J gave up 0 bases; unmatched junction bases: 7. This CDR3 is built from 16 residues. The CDR3 reads CASSRGTSAYQETQYF. The CDR3 DNA reads as TGTGCCAGCAGCCGCGGGACTAGCGCCTACCAAGAGACCCAGTACTTC.

The CDR3 coding sequence is TGTGCCAGCAGTTACTCGAACACCAAACTGTTTTTT. As protein: CASSYSNTKLFF. V and J are TRBV6-9 and TRBJ2-2; D is unresolved. With 3 bases removed from V and 14 bases from J, the gap between germline ends came to 13 bases. The CDR3 has 12 residues. Germline values: CDR1 MNHGY, CDR2 SVAAGI.

The sample holds many counts of this clonotype. V usage is TRBV6-1 and J usage is TRBJ2-7; 10 positions agree with TRBD2. Germline V gives CDR1 MNHNS, CDR2 SASEGT. V was pared by 4 bases and J by 9 bases, with 3 bases of the junction left unmatched. The CDR3 sequence is 12 residues long. This CDR3 reads CASSVSSGRQYF. CDR3 nucleotide sequence: TGTGCCAGCAGTGTCTCTAGCGGGAGGCAGTACTTC.

This clonotype was found many times. This sequence joins TRBV7-9 and TRBJ2-7, with TRBD1 identical over 7 bases. The V and J ends lost 9 bases and 1 base, in that order; junction bases with no gene match: 6. This CDR3 region has 13 residues. Germline V lookup: CDR1 SEHNR, CDR2 FQNEAQ (reference sequence). CDR3 sequence reads: CASSSGQSYEQYF. DNA of the CDR3: TGTGCCAGTTCGTCGGGACAGTCCTACGAGCAGTACTTC. The whole variable domain, filled in from reference TRBV7-9 and TRBJ2-7, reads DTGVSQNPRHKITKRGQNVTFRCDPISEHNRLYWYRQTLGQGPEFLTYFQNEAQLEKSRLLSDRFSAERPKGSFSTLEIQRTEQGDSAMYLCASSSGQSYEQYFGPGTRLTVT.

This clonotype appeared a few times. V is TRBV30 and J is TRBJ2-3; 8 nucleotides agree with TRBD2. The CDR3 runs 14 residues. V gave up 2 bases and J gave up 2 bases; unmatched junction bases: 3. The germline CDR1 and CDR2 sequences are GTSNPN and SVGIG (reference sequence). CDR3 sequence reads: CAWSLAGPTDTQYF. The CDR3 DNA is TGTGCCTGGAGTTTAGCGGGACCCACAGATACGCAGTATTTT.